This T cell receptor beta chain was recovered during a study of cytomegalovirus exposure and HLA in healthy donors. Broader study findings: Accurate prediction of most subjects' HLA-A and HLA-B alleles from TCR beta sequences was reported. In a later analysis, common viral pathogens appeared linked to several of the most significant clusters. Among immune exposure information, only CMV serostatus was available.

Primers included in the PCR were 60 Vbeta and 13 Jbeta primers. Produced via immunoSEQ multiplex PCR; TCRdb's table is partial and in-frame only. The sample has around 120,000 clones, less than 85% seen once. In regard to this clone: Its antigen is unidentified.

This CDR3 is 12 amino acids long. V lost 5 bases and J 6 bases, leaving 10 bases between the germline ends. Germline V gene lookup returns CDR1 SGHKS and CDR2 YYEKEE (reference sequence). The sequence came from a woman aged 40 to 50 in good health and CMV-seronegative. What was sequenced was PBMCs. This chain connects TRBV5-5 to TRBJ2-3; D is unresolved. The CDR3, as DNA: TGTGCCAGCAGTAACGACTTGGATACGCAGTATTTT. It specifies CASSNDLDTQYF.